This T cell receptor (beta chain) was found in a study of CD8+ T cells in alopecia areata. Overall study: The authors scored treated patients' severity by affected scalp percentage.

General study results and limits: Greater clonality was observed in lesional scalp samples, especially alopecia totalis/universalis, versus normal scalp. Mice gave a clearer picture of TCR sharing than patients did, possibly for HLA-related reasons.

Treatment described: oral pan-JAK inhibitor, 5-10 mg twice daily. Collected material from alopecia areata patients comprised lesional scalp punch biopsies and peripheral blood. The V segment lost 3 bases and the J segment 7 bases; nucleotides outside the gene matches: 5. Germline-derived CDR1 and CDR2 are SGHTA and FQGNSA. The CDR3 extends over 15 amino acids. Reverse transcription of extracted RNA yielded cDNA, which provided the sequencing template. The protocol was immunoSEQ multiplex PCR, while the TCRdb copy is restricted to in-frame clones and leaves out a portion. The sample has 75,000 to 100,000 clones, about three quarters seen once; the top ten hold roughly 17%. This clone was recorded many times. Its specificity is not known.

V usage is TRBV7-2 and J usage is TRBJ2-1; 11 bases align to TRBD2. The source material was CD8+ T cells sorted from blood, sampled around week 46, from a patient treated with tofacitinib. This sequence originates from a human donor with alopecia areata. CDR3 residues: CASSFGSGGANEQFF. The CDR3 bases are TGTGCCAGCAGCTTCGGTAGCGGGGGGGCGAATGAGCAGTTCTTC.